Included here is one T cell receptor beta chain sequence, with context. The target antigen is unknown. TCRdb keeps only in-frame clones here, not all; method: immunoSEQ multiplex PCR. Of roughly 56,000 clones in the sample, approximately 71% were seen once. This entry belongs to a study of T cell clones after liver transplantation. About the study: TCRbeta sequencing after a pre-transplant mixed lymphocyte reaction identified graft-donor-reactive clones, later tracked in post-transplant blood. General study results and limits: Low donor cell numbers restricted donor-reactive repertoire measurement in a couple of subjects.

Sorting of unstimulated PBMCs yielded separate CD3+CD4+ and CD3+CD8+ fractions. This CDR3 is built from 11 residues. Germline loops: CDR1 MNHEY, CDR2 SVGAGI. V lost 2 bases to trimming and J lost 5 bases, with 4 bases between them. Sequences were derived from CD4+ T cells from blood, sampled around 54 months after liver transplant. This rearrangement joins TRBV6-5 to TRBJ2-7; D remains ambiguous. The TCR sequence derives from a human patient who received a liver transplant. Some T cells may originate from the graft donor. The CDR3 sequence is CASSYRDEQYF. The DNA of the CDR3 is TGTGCCAGCAGTTACCGGGACGAGCAGTACTTC.